Presented here are 6 T cell receptor beta chains from one specimen sequenced in a study of T cells in Graves' hyperthyroidism and ophthalmopathy. Authors of the study amplified TCR beta CDR3 regions from RNA transcripts. TCR CDR3 regions were first amplified by RT-PCR with HTBI primers. TCRdb called the multiplex PCR reads again in MiXCR, with one record for every CDR3 protein. This table holds approximately 210,000 distinct CDR3 sequences, approximately 17% found once. The sample taken for sequencing was blood. The receptors were sampled from a man between 45 and 60 years old with Graves' hyperthyroidism.

In its sample, this clonotype was seen many times. This chain joins TRBV12-3 or TRBV12-4 and TRBJ2-7; 10 bases match TRBD2. The CDR3 is 17 amino acids. J lost 2 bases, V lost 5 bases, and 12 bases had no gene match. CDR3 DNA sequence: TGTGCCAGCAGTCTGTATGAAGCGGGAGGGGGACCCTACGAGCAGTACTTC. Translated: CASSLYEAGGGPYEQYF.

The chain links TRBV6-2 or TRBV6-3 to TRBJ1-2, with D hard to call. This CDR3 is 14 amino acids long. V shed 6 bases and J shed 4 bases, with 15 bases lying between them. Germline CDR1 reads MNHEY; CDR2 reads SVGEGT. The CDR3, as DNA: TGTGCCAGCAGCAAGGACCCACGGCCCTATGGCTACACCTTC. Translation gives CASSKDPRPYGYTF.

The sample holds many counts of this clonotype. Here the CDR3 DNA reads TGTGCCAGCAGTTTAGTACAGGGGTCCTACAATGAGCAGTTCTTC. Translation: CASSLVQGSYNEQFF. The chain joins TRBV12-3 or TRBV12-4 to TRBJ2-1; 7 nucleotides line up with TRBD1. V shed 1 base and J 1 base; nucleotides not matched to a gene: 1. The CDR3 is 15 residues long.

In this sample, this clonotype turned up many times. The CDR3 coding sequence is TGCGCCAGCAGCTTCAGGGGCACATCAGATACGCAGTATTTT. Protein sequence: CASSFRGTSDTQYF. V is TRBV5-1 and J is TRBJ2-3; a weak D match, TRBD1 (6 bases). Trimming pared 2 bases from V and 4 bases from J, leaving 11 bases between. This CDR3 has 14 residues. CDR1 is SGHRS, CDR2 YFSETQ, per germline. The whole variable domain, remainder taken from reference TRBV5-1 and TRBJ2-3, is KAGVTQTPRYLIKTRGQQVTLSCSPISGHRSVSWYQQTPGQGLQFLFEYFSETQRNKGNFPGRFSGRQFSNSRSEMNVSTLELGDSALYLCASSFRGTSDTQYFGPGTRLTVL.

The chain carries TRBV20-1 and TRBJ1-2, with 8 bases identical to TRBD1. The V and J ends lost 6 bases and 4 bases, in that order; junction bases with no gene match: 13. CDR3 size: 15 residues. The germline CDR1 and CDR2 sequences are DFQATT and SNEGSKA (reference sequence). DNA for the CDR3: TGCAGTGCACAACCCCCGGACAGGGTAGCCTATGGCTACACCTTC. Protein: CSAQPPDRVAYGYTF.

This clonotype has at least ten counts. This rearrangement joins TRBV20-1 to TRBJ2-1, with a weak D call TRBD2 (5 bases). CDR3 size: 15 residues. With 5 bases removed from V and 4 bases from J, the gap between germline ends came to 18 bases. Germline values: CDR1 DFQATT, CDR2 SNEGSKA (reference sequence). The CDR3 DNA follows: TGCAGTGCTGGTCCGTCGATTCCGGGGTACAATGAGCAGTTCTTC. It translates to CSAGPSIPGYNEQFF.